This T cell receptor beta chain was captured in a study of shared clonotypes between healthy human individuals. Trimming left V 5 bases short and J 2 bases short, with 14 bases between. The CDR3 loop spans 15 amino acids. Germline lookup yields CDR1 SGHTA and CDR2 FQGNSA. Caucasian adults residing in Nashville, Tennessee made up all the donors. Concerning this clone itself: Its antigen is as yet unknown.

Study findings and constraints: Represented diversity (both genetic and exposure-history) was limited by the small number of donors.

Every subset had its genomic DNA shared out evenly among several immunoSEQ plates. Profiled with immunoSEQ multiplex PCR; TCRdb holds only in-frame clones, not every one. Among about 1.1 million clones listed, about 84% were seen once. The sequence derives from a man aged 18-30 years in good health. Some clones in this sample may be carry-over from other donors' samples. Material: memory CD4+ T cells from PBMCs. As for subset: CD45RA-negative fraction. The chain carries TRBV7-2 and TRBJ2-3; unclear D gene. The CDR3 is CASSPRGSPTDTQYF. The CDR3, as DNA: TGTGCCAGCAGCCCACGAGGATCCCCCACAGATACGCAGTATTTT.